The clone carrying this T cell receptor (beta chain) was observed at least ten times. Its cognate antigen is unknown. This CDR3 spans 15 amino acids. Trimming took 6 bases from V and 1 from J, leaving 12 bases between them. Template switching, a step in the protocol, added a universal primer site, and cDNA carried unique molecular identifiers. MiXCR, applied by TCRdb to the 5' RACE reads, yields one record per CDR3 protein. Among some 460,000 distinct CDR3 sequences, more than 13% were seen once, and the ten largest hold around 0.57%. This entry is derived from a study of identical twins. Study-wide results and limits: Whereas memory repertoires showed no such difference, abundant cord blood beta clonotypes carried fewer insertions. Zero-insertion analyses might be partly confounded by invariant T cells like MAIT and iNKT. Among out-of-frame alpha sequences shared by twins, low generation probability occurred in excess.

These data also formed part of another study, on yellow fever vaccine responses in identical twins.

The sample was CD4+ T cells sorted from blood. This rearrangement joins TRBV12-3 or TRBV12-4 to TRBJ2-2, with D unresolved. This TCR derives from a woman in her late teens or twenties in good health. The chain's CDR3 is CASRSGPENTGELFF. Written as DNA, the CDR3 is TGTGCCAGCAGGTCTGGGCCTGAGAACACCGGGGAGCTGTTTTTT.